This TCR beta chain was observed in a study of blood T cell repertoires in COVID-19. Across the whole study: Samples taken during acute and convalescent COVID-19 were collected in the United States, Italy and Spain. PBMCs, B-cell-depleted T cells, or T cells provided the cDNA or gDNA that made up the material.

The CDR3 is made up of 14 amino acids. Germline-derived CDR1 and CDR2 are SGHVS and FQNEAQ. Deletions cut 6 bases from V and 1 base from J, with 11 bases between. Assay used: immunoSEQ multiplex PCR; TCRdb lists only in-frame clones, some missing. The sample shows 150,000 to 200,000 clones, about 81% of them seen only once. This clonotype was obtained from a human donor in a cohort sampled during active COVID-19. Input material: peripheral blood. The rearrangement uses TRBV7-8 and TRBJ2-3, with a possible D match to TRBD2 (7 bases). The CDR3 DNA is TGTGCCAGCAGTAAGGGGGGGGGCACAGATACGCAGTATTTT. Protein: CASSKGGGTDTQYF. The whole variable domain, filled in from reference TRBV7-8 and TRBJ2-3, reads GAGVSQSPRYKVAKRGQDVALRCDPISGHVSLFWYQQALGQGPEFLTYFQNEAQLDKSGLPSDRFFAERPEGSVSTLKIQRTQQEDSAVYLCASSKGGGTDTQYFGPGTRLTVL.